Listed here are 30 T cell receptor beta chains from one sample, sequenced in a study of T cells expressing NK-cell markers. TCRdb re-called the 5' RACE reads and shows each CDR3 protein once, DNA omitted. Seen in this sample are about 370,000 distinct CDR3 sequences; the ten most common clones hold around 10%. Sequencing was performed on blood T cells: a sorted CD56 or NKG2C T cell subset, CD4+ or CD8+ T cells, or bulk PBMC T cells (not recorded which). The source is a woman aged 45 to 65 in good health.

The rearrangement links TRBV7-9 to TRBJ2-5; TCRdb indicates TRBD2, and absent DNA this call remains unverified. The CDR3 loop spans 14 amino acids. Germline loops: CDR1 SEHNR, CDR2 FQNEAQ (reference sequence). CDR3: CASSFSSGGETQYF.

This chain connects TRBV5-1 to TRBJ2-5. The CDR3 length is 17 residues. Looked up from germline, CDR1 is SGHRS and CDR2 is YFSETQ. The CDR3 here is CASSLGRPDAGRETQYF. The variable domain in full, completed from reference TRBV5-1 and TRBJ2-5, reads KAGVTQTPRYLIKTRGQQVTLSCSPISGHRSVSWYQQTPGQGLQFLFEYFSETQRNKGNFPGRFSGRQFSNSRSEMNVSTLELGDSALYLCASSLGRPDAGRETQYFGPGTRLLVL.

The gene calls are TRBV6-5 and TRBJ2-5; the D call from TCRdb, TRBD1, cannot be confirmed without DNA. This CDR3 has 13 amino acids. CDR1 and CDR2 from the germline V gene are MNHEY and SVGAGI. The CDR3 is CASRGQGIETQYF.

The chain carries TRBV4-1 and TRBJ2-1; the TCRdb D gene call, TRBD2, has no DNA to confirm it. This CDR3 is 13 amino acids long. CDR1 is MGHRA and CDR2 is YSYEKL in the germline V gene. The CDR3 protein is CASSPLAGGHQFF.

The chain has TRBV2 and TRBJ2-6. The CDR3 covers 12 residues. Germline values: CDR1 SNHLY, CDR2 FYNNEI. The chain's CDR3 is CASRVWANVLTF. The whole variable domain, remainder taken from reference TRBV2 and TRBJ2-6, is EPEVTQTPSHQVTQMGQEVILRCVPISNHLYFYWYRQILGQKVEFLVSFYNNEISEKSEIFDDQFSVERPDGSNFTLKIRSTKLEDSAMYFCASRVWANVLTFGAGSRLTVL.

CDR3 residues: CASSGRGLADSGTQYF. The gene calls are TRBV5-1 and TRBJ2-3; TCRdb lists TRBD2, though no DNA is available to test this call. CDR1 and CDR2 (germline): SGHRS, YFSETQ. CDR3 length equals 16 residues.

The rearrangement uses TRBV6-5 and TRBJ1-6. The germline V gene encodes CDR1 MNHEY and CDR2 SVGAGI. CDR3 length: 14 amino acids. The CDR3: CASSYEGSKSPLHF.

CDR3 sequence reads: CASSRAWLAGNEQYF. J is TRBJ2-7 and V is TRBV3-1; TCRdb's assignment of TRBD2 cannot be checked, as there is no DNA. This CDR3 contains 15 residues. The germline gives CDR1 LGHDT, CDR2 YNNKEL (reference sequence).

The CDR3 spells CSASQAGLADTQYF. This chain uses TRBV20-1 with TRBJ2-3; TCRdb's assignment of TRBD2 cannot be checked, as there is no DNA. The CDR3 sequence is 14 residues long. Germline assignment: CDR1 DFQATT and CDR2 SNEGSKA (reference sequence).

The genes are TRBV7-6 and TRBJ2-1; TCRdb designates TRBD2, a call that cannot be tested without DNA. Germline values: CDR1 SGHVS, CDR2 FNYEAQ. There are 15 residues in the CDR3. The CDR3 protein is CASSLDLAGKNEQFF.

The chain links TRBV10-3 to TRBJ1-6; TCRdb reports TRBD1, a call that lacks DNA to check it against. The CDR3 runs to 16 residues. Germline V gives CDR1 ENHRY, CDR2 SYGVKD. The CDR3 is CAISAGQGDPGSPLHF.

CDR3: CASSLHRGYQNNEQFF. The rearrangement joins TRBV12-3 or TRBV12-4 to TRBJ2-1; TCRdb's D gene call, TRBD1, goes unchecked for lack of DNA. The CDR3 length is 16 residues.

The rearrangement joins TRBV12-3 or TRBV12-4 to TRBJ1-5. The length of the CDR3 is 12 residues. The CDR3 reads CASSAVMGPQHF.

The chain employs TRBV19 and TRBJ2-7. The CDR3 is 14 residues long. Germline values: CDR1 LNHDA, CDR2 SQIVND (reference sequence). The CDR3: CASSPGEVIAEQYF. The variable domain in full, with the rest retrieved from reference TRBV19 and TRBJ2-7, is DGGITQSPKYLFRKEGQNVTLSCEQNLNHDAMYWYRQDPGQGLRLIYYSQIVNDFQKGDIAEGYSVSREKKESFPLTVTSAQKNPTAFYLCASSPGEVIAEQYFGPGTRLTVT.

CDR3 residues: CASSPTGPDTQYF. The chain has TRBV11-1 and TRBJ2-3; there is no DNA to check the TCRdb D call of TRBD1. This CDR3 contains 13 residues. CDR1 and CDR2 (germline): SGHAT, FQDESV (reference sequence).

The genes are TRBV12-3 or TRBV12-4 and TRBJ1-6; no DNA is available, so the TRBD1 call from TCRdb remains unchecked. The CDR3 contains 14 residues. CDR3 region: CASSFGQGSSPLHF.

The chain links TRBV10-3 to TRBJ2-3; TCRdb names TRBD1, which stays unverified in the absence of DNA. Per germline, CDR1 ENHRY and CDR2 SYGVKD. This CDR3 region has 12 residues. The CDR3 spells CASRGGSDTQYF.

The J gene is TRBJ2-3, the V gene TRBV27. The V gene's germline CDR1 is MNHEY and CDR2 SMNVEV (reference sequence). This CDR3 comprises 14 residues. CDR3 sequence: CASSLWAVTDTQYF.

The chain carries TRBV7-9 and TRBJ2-2; the TCRdb call, TRBD1, lacks DNA for checking. Germline V gene data show CDR1 as SEHNR and CDR2 as FQNEAQ (reference sequence). The CDR3 runs to 16 residues. The CDR3 spells CASSYIGTFNTGELFF.

The chain is built from TRBV11-1 and TRBJ2-7. The CDR3 is 15 amino acids. Germline values: CDR1 SGHAT, CDR2 FQDESV (reference sequence). CDR3 region: CASSFSGEFTYEQYF. The full variable domain, its missing parts supplied by reference TRBV11-1 and TRBJ2-7, is EAEVAQSPRYKITEKSQAVAFWCDPISGHATLYWYRQILGQGPELLVQFQDESVVDDSQLPKDRFSAERLKGVDSTLKIQPAELGDSAMYLCASSFSGEFTYEQYFGPGTRLTVT.

The V gene is TRBV7-8, the J gene TRBJ1-3. Looked up from germline, CDR1 is SGHVS and CDR2 is FQNEAQ. The CDR3 is 12 amino acids. CDR3 in amino acids: CASSLRLNTIYF.

The genes are TRBV5-1 and TRBJ2-2; TCRdb returns TRBD1, unconfirmable since there is no DNA. Germline V lookup: CDR1 SGHRS, CDR2 YFSETQ. The CDR3 is made up of 15 amino acids. CDR3 amino acids: CASSLEGRPTGELFF. Supplemented by reference TRBV5-1 and TRBJ2-2, the full variable domain reads KAGVTQTPRYLIKTRGQQVTLSCSPISGHRSVSWYQQTPGQGLQFLFEYFSETQRNKGNFPGRFSGRQFSNSRSEMNVSTLELGDSALYLCASSLEGRPTGELFFGEGSRLTVL.

The rearrangement joins TRBV6-6 to TRBJ2-3; TCRdb lists TRBD1, though no DNA is available to test this call. The CDR3 loop spans 16 amino acids. Germline V gene data show CDR1 as MNHNY and CDR2 as SVGAGI (reference sequence). The CDR3 reads CASSYSRGAQTDTQYF.

The chain uses TRBV3-1 and TRBJ2-3. The germline CDR1 and CDR2 sequences are LGHDT and YNNKEL (reference sequence). The CDR3 spans 14 residues. CDR3 in amino acids: CASSPALGTDTQYF.

CDR3 amino acids: CASSLAADYEQYF. The chain combines TRBV7-8 with TRBJ2-7. The CDR3 covers 13 residues. Germline CDR1 and CDR2: SGHVS and FQNEAQ. Filled out from reference TRBV7-8 and TRBJ2-7, the complete variable domain reads GAGVSQSPRYKVAKRGQDVALRCDPISGHVSLFWYQQALGQGPEFLTYFQNEAQLDKSGLPSDRFFAERPEGSVSTLKIQRTQQEDSAVYLCASSLAADYEQYFGPGTRLTVT.

The CDR3 reads CASSLGGVREQYF. The chain employs TRBV12-3 or TRBV12-4 and TRBJ2-7. The length of the CDR3 is 13 residues.

CDR3 in amino acids: CAISIPGLDYEQYF. This chain connects TRBV10-3 to TRBJ2-7; TCRdb reports TRBD2, a call that lacks DNA to check it against. The germline V gene has CDR1 ENHRY and CDR2 SYGVKD. The CDR3 is 14 amino acids.

This chain connects TRBV29-1 to TRBJ2-6. Per the germline V gene, CDR1 is SQVTM and CDR2 is ANQGSEA. The CDR3 runs 14 residues. The CDR3 sequence: CSTMESSGANVLTF.

V usage is TRBV14 and J usage is TRBJ2-1; TCRdb reports TRBD2, a call that lacks DNA to check it against. The CDR3 is 14 residues long. In germline, CDR1 is SGHDN, CDR2 FVKESK. The CDR3 is CASSRVAGGNEQFF.

The chain uses TRBV5-6 and TRBJ1-5; with no DNA, the TCRdb D assignment of TRBD1 cannot be verified. Germline CDR1 and CDR2: SGHDT and YYEEEE. This CDR3 spans 16 amino acids. CDR3 sequence: CASSFYTRATNQPQHF.